What follows is one T cell receptor (beta chain) and its context. In the study's own analysis: Reference gene primer amplification yielded estimated nucleated cell counts. Using immunoSEQ multiplex PCR, the repertoire was profiled, and TCRdb retains in-frame clones only, with some absent. V, J and clone size reflect that table, while D and trimming were determined from the DNA. The repertoire holds more than 200,000 clones, under 90% seen once, with approximately 6% in the top ten. CDR3 size: 16 residues. CDR1 and CDR2 (germline): MDHEN, SYDVKM. The V end was cut by 7 bases, the J end by 1 base, with 19 bases between. The sample belongs to a study of blood T cell repertoires in COVID-19. The overall study: Samples came from the United States, Italy and Spain, spanning acute and convalescent COVID-19.

The sample consisted of peripheral blood. The J gene is TRBJ1-1, the V gene TRBV28; a possible D gene is TRBD1 (6 bases). The receptor's source is an older man with acute or convalescent COVID-19. In DNA form, the CDR3 reads TGTGCCAGCAACCCCTCAGGGGAGGGGTGGAACACTGAAGCTTTCTTT. Amino acid sequence: CASNPSGEGWNTEAFF.